These 24 T cell receptor beta chains came from one sample sequenced in a study of glioma-infiltrating T cells. The iRepertoire nested amplicon-rescue multiplex PCR amplified TCR alpha and beta CDR3s from RNA. TCRdb recomputed calls from the multiplex PCR reads with MiXCR, one row per CDR3 protein. The sample comprises under 200,000 distinct CDR3 sequences, over 40% of which are singletons, and roughly 5.4% rests with the top ten. Source material: glioma tissue, nonneoplastic brain tissue, or PBMCs (not recorded which). These receptors all stem from a human donor with low-grade glioma or glioblastoma, undergoing nonglioma brain surgery, or in good health (not recorded which).

This chain joins TRBV4-2 and TRBJ2-7, with D uncertain. Germline V gene data show CDR1 as LGHNA and CDR2 as YNFKEQ. Trimming took 4 bases from V and 3 from J, leaving 10 bases between them. This CDR3 has 13 amino acids. CDR3 residues: CASSPGTHYEQYF. CDR3 DNA: TGTGCCAGCAGCCCCGGAACCCACTACGAGCAGTACTTC.

V and J are TRBV29-1 and TRBJ2-7, with D perhaps TRBD1 (6 bases). Trimming took off 6 bases at V and 4 bases at J, with 16 bases between the two ends. This CDR3 contains 13 residues. The V gene's germline CDR1 is SQVTM and CDR2 ANQGSEA. CDR3 bases: TGCAGCGTAGCTCAGGGGTCCACATACGAGCAGTACTTC. It is translated as CSVAQGSTYEQYF.

With regard to this clonotype: One junction end does not reproduce the germline sequence, and a read error may be involved. The rearrangement links TRBV6-2 or TRBV6-3 to TRBJ2-1; no firm D call. The CDR3 loop spans 13 amino acids. Germline values: CDR1 MNHEY, CDR2 SVGEGT. The DNA of the CDR3 is TGTGCCAGCATGGGGAATACAAACAATGAGCTGTTCTTC. It specifies CASMGNTNNELFF.

This sequence joins TRBV5-1 and TRBJ2-7, with 11 bases aligning to TRBD2. With 3 bases clipped from V and 5 bases from J, the junction kept 7 bases outside the gene matches. Germline V gene lookup returns CDR1 SGHRS and CDR2 YFSETQ. The CDR3 has 15 amino acids. CDR3 residues: CASSSVLAGVNEQYF. The CDR3 DNA reads TGCGCCAGCAGCTCCGTACTAGCGGGAGTAAACGAGCAGTACTTC.

This clonotype was detected many times. The chain carries TRBV28 and TRBJ1-1; maybe TRBD1 (6 bases). The CDR3 is made up of 16 amino acids. The germline gives CDR1 MDHEN, CDR2 SYDVKM. The V end lost 6 bases, the J end lost 0 bases, and 17 bases lay between the germline ends. The CDR3 DNA reads TGTGCCAGCAGAGGAGGGGGGGGGGAAGTGAACACTGAAGCTTTCTTT. This encodes CASRGGGGEVNTEAFF.

Remarks on this clonotype: Since a much larger clone is just one base distant, this may be a read error. This chain connects TRBV10-2 to TRBJ1-1, with 9 bases lining up with TRBD1. This CDR3 is 14 amino acids long. From germline, CDR1 is WSHSY and CDR2 SAAADI. CDR3 sequence: CASSVDRGWTEGFF. The CDR3 nucleotides are TGCGCCAGCAGTGTGGACAGGGGATGGACTGAAGGTTTCTTT.

About this clonotype: A read error may be the cause here, since a much bigger clone is one base away. The CDR3 region is CASSTQGSLVSNTGELFF. The CDR3 nucleotides read TGTGCCAGCAGTACACAGGGGTCACTCGTCTCGAACACCGGGGAGCTGTTTTTT. V usage is TRBV28 and J usage is TRBJ2-2; 7 bases align to TRBD1. The CDR3 extends over 18 amino acids. Germline CDR1 MDHEN, CDR2 SYDVKM. J was trimmed by 0 bases and V by 5 bases; bases with no gene match: 12.

V usage is TRBV30 and J usage is TRBJ1-3; no clear D gene. This CDR3 contains 13 residues. The V and J ends lost 7 bases and 3 bases respectively, with 13 bases between them. CDR1 and CDR2 from the germline V gene are GTSNPN and SVGIG (reference sequence). This CDR3 reads CALERDDGNTIYF. The DNA for the CDR3 is TGTGCCTTGGAAAGGGATGATGGAAACACCATATATTTT.

Details on this clonotype: A read error is possible here, since a much larger clone lies one base away. The CDR3 does not end in the conserved phenylalanine or tryptophan, so this is likely a read error. The genes are TRBV19 and TRBJ1-1; 8 bases fit TRBD1. The CDR3 is 13 amino acids. In germline, CDR1 is LNHDA, CDR2 SQIVND (reference sequence). Losses at the gene ends were 6 bases for V and 6 bases for J; bases not matched to a gene: 6. CDR3 sequence reads: CASRTTGGPEAFL. DNA for the CDR3: TGTGCCAGTAGGACCACAGGGGGTCCTGAAGCTTTCCTT.

This clonotype was recorded at least ten times. Here the CDR3 reads CASSYLGENIQYF. CDR3 DNA sequence: TGTGCCAGCAGTTATCTCGGGGAAAACATTCAGTACTTC. The chain couples TRBV6-2 or TRBV6-3 to TRBJ2-4; D is possibly TRBD2 (5 bases). The CDR3 spans 13 residues. The ends were cut back, 3 bases at V and 5 bases at J, with 8 bases in the middle. Germline CDR1 is MNHEY and CDR2 is SVGEGT.

About this clonotype: Since no conserved phenylalanine or tryptophan closes the CDR3, a read error is the likely cause. The chain is built from TRBV6-1 and TRBJ2-7; D remains ambiguous. CDR1 and CDR2 from the germline V gene are MNHNS and SASEGT. V gave up 8 bases and J gave up 4 bases, with 15 bases separating them. This CDR3 is built from 13 residues. In DNA, the CDR3 is TGTGCCAGCTGCCCCCACAGAGGATACGAGCAGTACCTC. Encoded protein: CASCPHRGYEQYL.

The CDR3 DNA reads TGTGCCAGTAGTATAAGCCCAGGGTTGGCCTACGAGCAGTACTTC. The encoded protein is CASSISPGLAYEQYF. This chain joins TRBV19 and TRBJ2-7; weak D call: TRBD1 (5 bases). The CDR3 has 15 residues. V was trimmed by 2 bases and J by 2 bases, leaving 13 bases between them. Germline CDR1 is LNHDA and CDR2 is SQIVND (reference sequence).

The table lists this clonotype with many counts. The chain couples TRBV20-1 to TRBJ2-7; D remains unclear. The CDR3 spans 12 residues. Germline V gene data show CDR1 as DFQATT and CDR2 as SNEGSKA (reference sequence). V was pared by 3 bases and J by 2 bases, with 8 bases between. For the CDR3, the DNA is TGCAGTGCTAGTACCGGGCCCTACGAGCAGTACTTC. Its translation is CSASTGPYEQYF.

Many counts were recorded for this clonotype. This chain joins TRBV28 and TRBJ2-3; 8 nucleotides align to TRBD2. The CDR3 contains 14 residues. Germline V CDR1 and CDR2: MDHEN, SYDVKM. V was pared by 7 bases and J by 7 bases, with 10 bases of the junction left unmatched. The CDR3 loop is CASISGTRRYTQYF. The DNA for the CDR3 is TGTGCCAGCATCTCGGGGACTAGGCGATATACGCAGTATTTT. Full variable domain (missing parts from reference TRBV28 and TRBJ2-3): DVKVTQSSRYLVKRTGEKVFLECVQDMDHENMFWYRQDPGLGLRLIYFSYDVKMKEKGDIPEGYSVSREKKERFSLILESASTNQTSMYLCASISGTRRYTQYFGPGTRLTVL.

V gene TRBV12-3 or TRBV12-4 combines with J gene TRBJ2-5; D gene uncertain. This CDR3 spans 13 amino acids. Deletions cut 6 bases from V and 5 bases from J, with 13 bases between. CDR3 region: CASSRVFRETQYF. Here the CDR3 DNA reads TGTGCCAGCAGCCGGGTATTTAGGGAGACCCAGTACTTC.

This clonotype came up many times. The chain carries TRBV27 and TRBJ2-1; 10 bases map to TRBD1. The V gene end was trimmed by 2 bases and the J gene end by 10 bases; junction bases not matched to a gene: 5. Germline V gives CDR1 MNHEY, CDR2 SMNVEV (reference sequence). The CDR3 extends over 14 amino acids. The CDR3 loop is CASSLRDRGREQFF. CDR3 DNA: TGTGCCAGCAGTTTACGGGACAGGGGAAGAGAGCAGTTCTTC.

Regarding this clonotype: The germline gene is not matched at one end of the junction; a read error may be the cause. This chain joins TRBV2 and TRBJ1-5; D unresolved. This CDR3 has 13 amino acids. Germline V gene data show CDR1 as SNHLY and CDR2 as FYNNEI. CDR3: CASSESGNQHQHF. In DNA, the CDR3 is TGTGCCAGCAGTGAGTCGGGCAATCAGCACCAGCATTTT.

About this clonotype itself: An end of the junction differs from the germline gene, which may be a read error. The rearrangement joins TRBV7-8 to TRBJ2-7, with D perhaps matching TRBD1 (6 bases). Germline CDR1 SGHVS, CDR2 FQNEAQ. This CDR3 is 15 amino acids long. The CDR3 DNA is TGTGCCAGCAGCTCTACCGGGACATGGGGGAACGAGCATTACTTC. It yields the protein CASSSTGTWGNEHYF. Full variable domain (missing parts from reference TRBV7-8 and TRBJ2-7): GAGVSQSPRYKVAKRGQDVALRCDPISGHVSLFWYQQALGQGPEFLTYFQNEAQLDKSGLPSDRFFAERPEGSVSTLKIQRTQQEDSAVYLCASSSTGTWGNEHYFGPGTRLTVT.

This clonotype was counted between two and nine times. The gene calls are TRBV20-1 and TRBJ2-7; tentative D call: TRBD2 (7 bases). Germline V gives CDR1 DFQATT, CDR2 SNEGSKA (reference sequence). Trimming stripped 1 base from V and 2 bases from J, with 15 bases between. CDR3 length: 15 amino acids. Written as DNA, the CDR3 is TGCAGTGCTAGAGTCGGACTAGAGGGGGCCTACGAGCAGTACTTC. Its translation is CSARVGLEGAYEQYF.

To note about this clonotype: A read error may explain this, as a much larger clone is one base away. The J gene is TRBJ2-7, the V gene TRBV7-2; D remains unclear. The CDR3 is 11 amino acids. Germline V gives CDR1 SGHTA, CDR2 FQGNSA. The CDR3: CASSPGNEKYF. The CDR3 bases are TGTGCCAGCAGCCCAGGAAACGAGAAGTACTTC.

About this clonotype itself: The junction shows a germline mismatch at one end, possibly a read error. This chain joins TRBV6-1 and TRBJ1-6; D might be TRBD1 (5 bases). The CDR3 length is 14 residues. Germline-derived CDR1 and CDR2 are MNHNS and SASEGT. The CDR3 region is CARARQTHNSPIHF. The DNA of the CDR3 is TGTGCCAGAGCAAGACAGACGCATAATTCACCCATCCACTTT.

In this sample, this clonotype turned up once. The chain couples TRBV2 to TRBJ2-5, with D possibly being TRBD1 or TRBD2 (5 bases each). This CDR3 comprises 14 residues. Germline CDR1 reads SNHLY; CDR2 reads FYNNEI. The V gene lost 6 bases and the J gene lost 6 bases, with 17 bases spanning the gap. CDR3 region: CASRVAGTTQTQYF. The CDR3 nucleotides read TGTGCCAGCAGAGTAGCCGGGACCACACAGACCCAGTACTTC.

The rearrangement links TRBV7-3 to TRBJ1-1; 7 bases map to TRBD1. In germline, CDR1 is SGHTA, CDR2 FQGTGA. J lost 1 base, V lost 5 bases, and 4 bases had no gene match. This CDR3 has 14 amino acids. The CDR3 is CASSLQGWNTEAFF. CDR3 in DNA: TGTGCCAGCAGCCTACAGGGGTGGAACACTGAAGCTTTCTTT. Full variable domain (missing parts from reference TRBV7-3 and TRBJ1-1): GAGVSQTPSNKVTEKGKYVELRCDPISGHTALYWYRQSLGQGPEFLIYFQGTGAADDSGLPNDRFFAVRPEGSVSTLKIQRTERGDSAVYLCASSLQGWNTEAFFGQGTRLTVV.

CDR3 DNA sequence: TGTGCCTGGAGTGCAGGACGGGAAAGGACCCAGTACTTC. Protein: CAWSAGRERTQYF. The chain has TRBV30 and TRBJ2-5; possible D gene TRBD2, 5 bases. V lost 1 base, J lost 7 bases, and 13 bases lay in between. CDR1 is GTSNPN, CDR2 SVGIG, per germline (reference sequence). CDR3 length equals 13 residues. Supplemented by reference TRBV30 and TRBJ2-5, the full variable domain reads SQTIHQWPATLVQPVGSPLSLECTVEGTSNPNLYWYRQAAGRGLQLLFYSVGIGQISSEVPQNLSASRPQDRQFILSSKKLLLSDSGFYLCAWSAGRERTQYFGPGTRLLVL.